The sequence of this TCR beta chain was determined in a study of cytomegalovirus exposure and HLA in healthy donors. The CDR3 sequence is 14 residues long. The germline V gene has CDR1 MGHRA and CDR2 YSYEKL. V lost 3 bases, J lost 7 bases, and 15 bases lay in between. In the PCR, 60 Vbeta and 13 Jbeta primers were used. Produced via immunoSEQ multiplex PCR; TCRdb's table is partial and in-frame only. The table has 200,000 to 250,000 clones, around 89% seen once. The sequence derives from a woman aged 18-29 years in good health and CMV-seronegative. The rearrangement links TRBV4-1 to TRBJ1-2, with D maybe TRBD1 (6 bases). The sequencing input was PBMCs. CDR3 sequence reads: CASSQGRRGGGYTF. CDR3 DNA sequence: TGCGCCAGCAGCCAGGGGCGGCGAGGGGGTGGCTACACCTTC.